This passage covers 5 T cell receptor beta chains from one sample sequenced in a study of beta chain features in type 1 diabetes. Expressed TCRB transcripts were sequenced because the entire RNA isolate underwent reverse transcription. Sequenced by immunoSEQ multiplex PCR; TCRdb stores in-frame clones only, minus some. The table shows under 50,000 clones, with over 50% occurring only once. Sequenced material: Tregs from blood. All receptors come from a woman aged 18-29 years in good health.

This clone has a single count. The V gene is TRBV5-1, the J gene TRBJ2-5; 8 bases line up with TRBD2. Germline V CDR1 and CDR2: SGHRS, YFSETQ. The CDR3 is 15 amino acids. V dropped 8 bases and J dropped 4; count of bases not matched to a gene: 13. CDR3 amino acids: CASQADSGNGETQYF. CDR3 bases: TGCGCCAGTCAAGCCGATAGCGGGAATGGAGAGACCCAGTACTTC. Filled out from reference TRBV5-1 and TRBJ2-5, the complete variable domain reads KAGVTQTPRYLIKTRGQQVTLSCSPISGHRSVSWYQQTPGQGLQFLFEYFSETQRNKGNFPGRFSGRQFSNSRSEMNVSTLELGDSALYLCASQADSGNGETQYFGPGTRLLVL.

The V gene is TRBV2, the J gene TRBJ2-5; the match to TRBD2 covers 11 bases. Germline V gene sequence: CDR1 SNHLY, CDR2 FYNNEI. The CDR3 totals 16 residues. The V segment lost 8 bases and the J segment 3 bases; nucleotides outside the gene matches: 11. The CDR3 sequence: CASDLSGRDMKETQYF. Written as DNA, the CDR3 is TGTGCCAGCGACCTTAGCGGGAGGGATATGAAAGAGACCCAGTACTTC.

The rearrangement links TRBV7-9 to TRBJ2-5; D is perhaps TRBD2 (6 bases). The V and J ends lost 5 bases and 3 bases respectively, with 10 bases between them. The CDR3 length is 13 residues. From germline, CDR1 is SEHNR and CDR2 FQNEAQ (reference sequence). Here the CDR3 DNA reads TGTGCCAGCAGCCACGGGACTGAAGAGACCCAGTACTTC. Its protein product is CASSHGTEETQYF.

In its sample, this clone was seen a few times. This chain uses TRBV5-1 with TRBJ2-4; perhaps TRBD2 as D (5 bases). This CDR3 has 14 amino acids. Looked up from germline, CDR1 is SGHRS and CDR2 is YFSETQ. The V end was cut by 2 bases, the J end by 5 bases, with 11 bases between. CDR3 bases: TGCGCCAGCAGCTTAGAGGGTGCCCAAAACATTCAGTACTTC. Translating it yields CASSLEGAQNIQYF.

The J gene is TRBJ1-1, the V gene TRBV25-1; 7 positions match TRBD1. Germline values: CDR1 MGHDK, CDR2 SYGVNS. CDR3 length equals 14 residues. The J segment lost 4 bases and the V segment lost 3 bases, leaving 5 bases of the junction unmatched. The CDR3 coding sequence is TGTGCCAGCAGTGATCAGGGGGGAGGCACTGAAGCTTTCTTT. Its protein is CASSDQGGGTEAFF.